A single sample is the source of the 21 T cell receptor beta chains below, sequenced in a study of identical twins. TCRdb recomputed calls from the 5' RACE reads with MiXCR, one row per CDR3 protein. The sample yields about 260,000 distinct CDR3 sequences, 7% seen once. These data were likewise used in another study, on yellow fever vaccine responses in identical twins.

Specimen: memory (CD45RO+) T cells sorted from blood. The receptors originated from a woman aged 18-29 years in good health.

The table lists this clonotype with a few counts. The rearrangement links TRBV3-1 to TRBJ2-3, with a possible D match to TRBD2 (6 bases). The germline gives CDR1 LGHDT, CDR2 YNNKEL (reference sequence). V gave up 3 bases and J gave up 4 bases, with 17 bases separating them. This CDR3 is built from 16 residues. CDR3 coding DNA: TGTGCCAGCAGCCAGGTAGCGACTAGGGTGGCAGATACGCAGTATTTT. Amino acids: CASSQVATRVADTQYF.

The chain's CDR3 is CASSPWVSQETQYF. CDR3 sequence (DNA): TGTGCCAGCAGCCCATGGGTATCCCAAGAGACCCAGTACTTC. The gene calls are TRBV7-8 and TRBJ2-5; no firm D call. Trimming left V 5 bases short and J 1 base short, with 11 bases between. The CDR3 runs 14 residues. Germline values: CDR1 SGHVS, CDR2 FQNEAQ.

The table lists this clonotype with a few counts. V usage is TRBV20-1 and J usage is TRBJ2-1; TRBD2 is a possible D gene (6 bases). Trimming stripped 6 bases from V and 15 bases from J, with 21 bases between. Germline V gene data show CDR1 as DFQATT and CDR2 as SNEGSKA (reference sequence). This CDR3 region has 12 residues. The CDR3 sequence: CSAQLEAGWPFF. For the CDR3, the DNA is TGCAGTGCACAACTAGAGGCGGGGTGGCCGTTCTTC.

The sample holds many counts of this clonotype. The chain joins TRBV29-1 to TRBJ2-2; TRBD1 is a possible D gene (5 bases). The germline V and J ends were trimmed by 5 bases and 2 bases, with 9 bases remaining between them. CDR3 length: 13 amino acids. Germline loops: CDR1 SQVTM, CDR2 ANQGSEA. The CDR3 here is CSVKDTNTGELFF. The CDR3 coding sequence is TGCAGCGTTAAGGACACCAACACCGGGGAGCTGTTTTTT.

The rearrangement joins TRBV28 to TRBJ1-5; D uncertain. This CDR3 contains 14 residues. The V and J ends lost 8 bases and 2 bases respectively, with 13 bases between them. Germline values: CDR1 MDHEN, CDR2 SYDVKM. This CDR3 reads CASVTGEGNQPQHF. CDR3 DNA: TGTGCCAGCGTTACGGGTGAAGGCAATCAGCCCCAGCATTTT.

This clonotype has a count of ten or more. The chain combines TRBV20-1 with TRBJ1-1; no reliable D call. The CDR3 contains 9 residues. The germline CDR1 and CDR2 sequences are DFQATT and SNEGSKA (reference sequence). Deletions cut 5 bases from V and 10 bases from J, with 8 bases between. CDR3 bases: TGCAGTGCTTCCCCCGGAGCTTTCTTT. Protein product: CSASPGAFF.

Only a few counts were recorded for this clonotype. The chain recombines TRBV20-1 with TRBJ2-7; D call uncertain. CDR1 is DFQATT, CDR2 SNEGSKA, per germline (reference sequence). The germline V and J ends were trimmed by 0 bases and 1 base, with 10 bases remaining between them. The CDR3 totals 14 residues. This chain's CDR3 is CSARDPLTSYEQYF. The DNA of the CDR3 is TGCAGTGCTAGAGATCCCCTCACTTCCTACGAGCAGTACTTC.

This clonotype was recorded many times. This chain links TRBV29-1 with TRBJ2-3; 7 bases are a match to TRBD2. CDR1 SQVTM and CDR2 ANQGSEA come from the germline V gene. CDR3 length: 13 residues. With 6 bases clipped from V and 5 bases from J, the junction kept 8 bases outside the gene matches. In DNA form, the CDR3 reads TGCAGCGTCCTCCCTGGGGGGGGAGATACGCAGTATTTT. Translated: CSVLPGGGDTQYF.

This chain's CDR3 is CASWSGTGELFF. The CDR3 DNA follows: TGTGCCAGCTGGTCAGGCACCGGGGAGCTGTTTTTT. V usage is TRBV6-6 and J usage is TRBJ2-2; no definite D call. Germline V gene data show CDR1 as MNHNY and CDR2 as SVGAGI (reference sequence). This CDR3 has 12 residues. V lost 8 bases, J lost 4 bases, and 8 bases lay in between.

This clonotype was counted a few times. In nucleotides, the CDR3 is TGTGCCAGCAGCTGGACCGGACAGGGAGTATGGGAGACCCAGTACTTC. It translates to CASSWTGQGVWETQYF. The chain uses TRBV5-8 and TRBJ2-5; 8 nucleotides line up with TRBD1. The trim removed 3 bases at V and 5 bases at J, leaving 12 bases unmatched. Germline CDR1 SGHTS, CDR2 YDEGEE. The CDR3 runs 16 residues.

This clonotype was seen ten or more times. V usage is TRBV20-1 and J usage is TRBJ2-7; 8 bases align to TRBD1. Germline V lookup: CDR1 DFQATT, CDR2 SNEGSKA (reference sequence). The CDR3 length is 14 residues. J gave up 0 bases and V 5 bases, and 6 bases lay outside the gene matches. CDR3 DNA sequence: TGCAGTGCTCTACAGGGGGACACCTCCTACGAGCAGTACGTC. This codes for CSALQGDTSYEQYV.

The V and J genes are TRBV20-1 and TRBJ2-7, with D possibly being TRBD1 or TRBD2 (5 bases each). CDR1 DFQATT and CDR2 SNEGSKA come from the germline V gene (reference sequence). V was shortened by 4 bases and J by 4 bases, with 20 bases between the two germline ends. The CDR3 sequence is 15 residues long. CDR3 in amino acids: CSATLDGTQSYEQYF. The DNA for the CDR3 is TGCAGTGCTACCTTAGACGGGACCCAGTCTTACGAGCAGTACTTC.

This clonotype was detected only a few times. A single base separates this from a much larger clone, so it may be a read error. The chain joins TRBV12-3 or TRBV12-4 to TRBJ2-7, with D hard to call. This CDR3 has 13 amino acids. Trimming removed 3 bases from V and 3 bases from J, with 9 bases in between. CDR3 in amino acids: CASSFHPGYEQYF. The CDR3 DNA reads TGTGCCAGCAGTTTCCACCCCGGCTACGAGCAGTACTTC.

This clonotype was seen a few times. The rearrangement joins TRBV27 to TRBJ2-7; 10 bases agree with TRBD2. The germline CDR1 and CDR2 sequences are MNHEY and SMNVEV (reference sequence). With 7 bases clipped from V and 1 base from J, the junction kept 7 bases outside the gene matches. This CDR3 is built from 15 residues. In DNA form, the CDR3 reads TGTGCCAGCACCGCGGGACTAGCGTCTTCCTACGAGCAGTACTTC. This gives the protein CASTAGLASSYEQYF.

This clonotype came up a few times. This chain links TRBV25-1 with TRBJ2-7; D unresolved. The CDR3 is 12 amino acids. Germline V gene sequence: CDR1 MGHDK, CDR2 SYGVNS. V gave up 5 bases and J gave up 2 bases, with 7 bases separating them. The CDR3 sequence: CASSFVPYEQYF. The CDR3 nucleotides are TGTGCCAGCAGTTTCGTCCCCTACGAGCAGTACTTC.

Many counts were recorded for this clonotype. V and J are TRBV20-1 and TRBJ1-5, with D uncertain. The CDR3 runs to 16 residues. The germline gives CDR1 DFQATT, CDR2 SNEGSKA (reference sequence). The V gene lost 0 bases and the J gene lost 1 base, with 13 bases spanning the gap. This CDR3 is CSARDPRSESNQPQHF. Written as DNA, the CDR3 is TGCAGTGCTAGAGATCCCCGGTCTGAGAGCAATCAGCCCCAGCATTTT.

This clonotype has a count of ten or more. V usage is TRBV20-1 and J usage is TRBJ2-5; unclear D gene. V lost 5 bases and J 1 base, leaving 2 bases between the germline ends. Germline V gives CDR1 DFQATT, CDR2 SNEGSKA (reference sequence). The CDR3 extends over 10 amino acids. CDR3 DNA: TGCAGTGCTGCCCAAGAGACCCAGTACTTC. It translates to CSAAQETQYF.

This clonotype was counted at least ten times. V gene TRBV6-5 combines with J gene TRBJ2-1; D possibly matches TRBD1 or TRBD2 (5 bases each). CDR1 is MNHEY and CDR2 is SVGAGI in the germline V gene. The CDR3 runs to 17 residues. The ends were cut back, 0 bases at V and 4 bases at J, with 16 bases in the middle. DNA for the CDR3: TGTGCCAGCAGTTACTCCCCGGGTGGGGGTTTATACAATGAGCAGTTCTTC. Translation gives CASSYSPGGGLYNEQFF.

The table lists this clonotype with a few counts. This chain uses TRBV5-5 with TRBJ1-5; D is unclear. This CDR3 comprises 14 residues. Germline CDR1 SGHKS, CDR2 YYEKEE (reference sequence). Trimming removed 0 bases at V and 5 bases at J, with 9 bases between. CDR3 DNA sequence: TGTGCCAGCAGCTTGGAGGAGGTTTATCAGCCCCAGCATTTT. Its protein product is CASSLEEVYQPQHF.

The CDR3 is CASSYLTGGMNTEAFF. The CDR3 DNA reads as TGTGCCAGCAGCTATTTGACAGGAGGAATGAACACTGAAGCTTTCTTT. The gene calls are TRBV12-3 or TRBV12-4 and TRBJ1-1; tentatively, D is TRBD1 (6 bases). CDR3 length: 16 residues. The V gene lost 6 bases and the J gene lost 0 bases, with 17 bases spanning the gap.

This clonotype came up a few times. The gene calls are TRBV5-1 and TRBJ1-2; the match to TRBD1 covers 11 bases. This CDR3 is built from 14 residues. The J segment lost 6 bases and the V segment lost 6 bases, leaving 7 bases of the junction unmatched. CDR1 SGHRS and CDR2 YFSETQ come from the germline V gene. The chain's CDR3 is CASTTDRGRDGYTF. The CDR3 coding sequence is TGCGCCAGCACCACGGACAGGGGGCGGGATGGCTACACCTTC. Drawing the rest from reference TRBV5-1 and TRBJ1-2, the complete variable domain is KAGVTQTPRYLIKTRGQQVTLSCSPISGHRSVSWYQQTPGQGLQFLFEYFSETQRNKGNFPGRFSGRQFSNSRSEMNVSTLELGDSALYLCASTTDRGRDGYTFGSGTRLTVV.